This is a list of T cell receptor beta chains from one sample in a study of CD8 T cells in Susac syndrome. TCRdb recomputed calls from the immunoSEQ multiplex PCR reads with MiXCR, one row per CDR3 protein. The table shows some 160,000 distinct CDR3 sequences, with approximately 96% occurring only once. The sequencing input was CD8+ T cells from PBMCs. These receptors originate from a human donor with multiple sclerosis. Each CDR3 is given without its conserved first and last residue. A D gene is named only where the DNA matches it firmly. Some rows have no size entry. The others give once, few or many, or a class for an expanded clone.

CDR3 protein	V gene	D gene	J gene	clone size
SGRPGQGIGNTEAF	TRBV29-1	TRBD1	TRBJ1-1	once
ASSPLAGARNEQF	TRBV7-9	TRBD2	TRBJ2-1	NA
ASWDRGYGYT	TRBV9	TRBD1	TRBJ1-2	once
SAREFPGYT	TRBV20-1	NA	TRBJ1-2	NA
ASAQGAGQREQY	TRBV4-1	NA	TRBJ2-7	NA
SVPGQTSNEQF	TRBV29-1	TRBD1	TRBJ2-1	NA
ATRGQFTEAF	TRBV5-6	TRBD1	TRBJ1-1	NA
SVRREGRYNEQF	TRBV29-1	TRBD2	TRBJ2-1	NA
SAGTGAQGQF	TRBV29-1	TRBD1	TRBJ2-1	NA
ASSFSGEGIEAF	TRBV28	NA	TRBJ1-1	NA
ASSTTGITGGVNEQF	TRBV13	TRBD2	TRBJ2-1	NA
SVPGSGANVLT	TRBV29-1	NA	TRBJ2-6	NA
ASSPSAGSVNSPLH	TRBV6-1	NA	TRBJ1-6	NA
ASSKGGTFNEQF	TRBV7-9	NA	TRBJ2-1	NA
ASSLGQWDSNQPQH	TRBV18	NA	TRBJ1-5	NA
ASSFRGAKYGYT	TRBV27	NA	TRBJ1-2	NA
ASSAGHSYEQY	TRBV9	NA	TRBJ2-7	NA
ASSIGVGTSYEQY	TRBV19	TRBD2	TRBJ2-7	NA
ASSQSRDYNEQF	TRBV4-2	NA	TRBJ2-1	NA
ASSLTSHYGYT	TRBV7-9	NA	TRBJ1-2	many
SARDFRAEAF	TRBV20-1	NA	TRBJ1-1	NA
ASSLSGLRVQF	TRBV7-6	NA	TRBJ2-1	once
ASSAELGNQETQY	TRBV7-9	NA	TRBJ2-5	NA
SARSSFIYEQY	TRBV20-1	NA	TRBJ2-7	NA
SARPLSDQPQH	TRBV20-1	NA	TRBJ1-5	NA
ASSVSPQGTNTGELF	TRBV9	NA	TRBJ2-2	NA
AWSVCSCNQPQH	TRBV30	NA	TRBJ1-5	NA
SARDARASYEQY	TRBV20-1	NA	TRBJ2-7	NA
ASSGQGLYYEQY	TRBV21-1	NA	TRBJ2-7	NA
ASSQVGGGTDTQY	TRBV4-1	TRBD2	TRBJ2-3	NA
SGGTPSDTQY	TRBV29-1	NA	TRBJ2-3	few
ASSPGGYEQY	TRBV11-3	NA	TRBJ2-7	few
ASSEEGTGADTQY	TRBV9	TRBD1	TRBJ2-3	NA
ASHRVEETQY	TRBV2	NA	TRBJ2-5	NA
ASSLVSVNIQY	TRBV5-6	NA	TRBJ2-4	NA
ASSLPINNEQF	TRBV7-9	NA	TRBJ2-1	NA
ASSLARGYGSYEQY	TRBV12-3/TRBV12-4	NA	TRBJ2-7	NA
ASSSEQGWEKLF	TRBV7-8	NA	TRBJ1-4	NA
ASSLAVETQY	TRBV7-8	NA	TRBJ2-3	NA
ASSWGRVSNQPQH	TRBV19	NA	TRBJ1-5	NA
ASSFSEANELF	TRBV7-9	NA	TRBJ2-2	NA
ASSLGETIEQF	TRBV11-3	NA	TRBJ2-1	NA
GLRGNEQF	TRBV29-1	NA	TRBJ2-1	NA
ASSLRTSDSYEQY	TRBV7-6	TRBD2	TRBJ2-7	NA
ASSQDIGEGQPQH	TRBV4-1	NA	TRBJ1-5	NA